This T cell receptor beta chain was captured by sequencing in a study of chemoradiotherapy in HPV16-positive cancers. Repertoires were sampled repeatedly during chemoradiotherapy. The trim removed 3 bases at V and 0 bases at J, leaving 5 bases unmatched. Germline-derived CDR1 and CDR2 are MDHEN and SYDVKM. This CDR3 spans 16 amino acids. Study-level findings and limits: HPV-specific T cells were functionally defined from only two HPV16-positive patients.

Clones were sequenced by immunoSEQ multiplex PCR, and TCRdb holds only the in-frame ones, with some missing. The sample has roughly 19,000 clones; 75% to 90% are singletons. About this clone: Its specificity is not known.

Source: blood, taken from a patient who underwent chemoradiotherapy. The origin of this receptor is a human donor with HPV-associated anogenital cancer. The chain joins TRBV28 to TRBJ2-3, with 8 bases identical to TRBD1. The CDR3 DNA follows: TGTGCCAGCAGTTTGCGGCAGGGGGCTAGCACAGATACGCAGTATTTT. Translated: CASSLRQGASTDTQYF.